Listed here is a single T cell receptor (beta chain). Its antigen target is currently unknown. Per-base qualities were not stored, and no clone one base away is much larger. These data come from a study of T cells in Graves' hyperthyroidism and ophthalmopathy (dated by TCRdb to between 2018 and 2021). Regarding the research as a whole: Peripheral blood was sampled at the time of initial diagnosis, prior to any treatment. To identify distinguishing TCR V-J signatures, a discovery cohort of 95 to 100 patients was used, comprising 40 to 45 with Graves' ophthalmopathy and 57 with stable Graves' hyperthyroidism. An independent validation cohort of around 20 hyperthyroidism patients and approximately 17 patients who later progressed to ophthalmopathy tested prospective prediction of ophthalmopathy. The approximately 97 discovery patients were randomly divided into training and test sets at a 7:3 ratio. In six Graves' hyperthyroidism patients, the study also compared T-cell repertoires from thyroid tissue with T-cell repertoires from blood. Following sampling, methimazole starting at 30 mg daily was given to hyperthyroidism patients, and high-dose intravenous methylprednisolone was given to ophthalmopathy patients. The paper describes TCR Vbeta CDR3 sequencing of 120 to 150 peripheral blood samples, made up of 43 ophthalmopathy patients, around 78 hyperthyroidism patients and 17 progressor patients. Study-wide findings and limitations: Sample size was not statistically predetermined, and investigators were not blinded to group allocation. In validation, the model predicted progression to ophthalmopathy a median of 6.5 months before onset, with about 71% sensitivity and nearly 75% specificity. Most expanded thyroid clonotypes (frequency above 0.001) were also detected in blood, a finding suggesting that blood repertoires may reflect thyroid immune responses. Ophthalmopathy was separated from stable hyperthyroidism by a 13 V-J signature model, with over 85% sensitivity and about 84% specificity obtained in cross-validation and 80%/75% obtained in testing.

The TCR beta CDR3 regions were amplified from RNA transcripts. The first round of RT-PCR for the TCR CDR3 was performed with the HTBI primer set and the Qiagen OneStep RT-PCR kit. A second multiplex PCR round built the libraries, followed by size selection and purification. Libraries were sequenced paired-end with 100 bp reads on an Illumina HiSeq2000. In the source study's methods: SOAPnuke was used to process the raw data, throwing out any read that contained adapters or uncalled bases, had a mean Phred below 15, or lacked an exact constant-primer or identifier match. High-quality paired reads were merged using COPE v1.2.5, and each unique nucleotide sequence was defined as a clonotype. Clonotypes were aligned to IMGT TRBV, TRBD and TRBJ reference segments using MiTCR v1.1. Analysis was restricted to V-J combinations with a frequency above 0.0001, which covered roughly 99% of repertoires. The TCS score was defined as F50 (clonal expansion) divided by E x V (chaos), with BLOSUM62-based TCRdist calculated between CDR3 peptides within each V-J. Welch's t-statistics and random forest reduced fewer than 600 V-J features to 13, which were used in a naive Bayes classifier (R e1071). The public reads were quality trimmed at Q25 with fastp and then assembled into clones with MiXCR by TCRdb, keeping productive beta chains. Rows with one shared CDR3 protein collapse into an entry with the most common genes and DNA. TCRdb's processing, not the authors' own work, is the source of the V and J calls. This sample holds about 400,000 distinct CDR3 sequences; more than 13% were observed only once. The ten largest clonotypes hold 30% to 35% of the sample.

Stable Graves' hyperthyroidism was defined as no progression to ophthalmopathy during 18 months of follow-up. Hyperthyroidism patients were aged 18 to 65 years and newly diagnosed, with disease duration of less than 2 months. The study excluded patients with uncontrolled infections, other autoimmune diseases, pregnancy or lactation. Clinical symptoms, serum thyroxine and TRAb, thyroid ultrasound, and orbital computed tomography formed the basis for the diagnoses. Ficoll-Paque density gradient centrifugation was used to isolate PBMCs from approximately 10 ml of fresh peripheral blood. Trizol reagent was used to extract total RNA, and RNA quality was then checked on an Agilent 2100 Bioanalyzer. Looking up the germline V gene yields CDR1 KGHSH and CDR2 LQKENI. Trimming removed 2 bases from V and 4 bases from J; the gene matches leave 9 bases unexplained. Including cysteine and phenylalanine, the CDR3 has 16 amino acids. The sequence is cut down to CDR3 DNA, 48 bases in frame from base 1.

The TCR comes from a woman in her thirties with Graves' hyperthyroidism. In this chain, TRBV18 is recombined with TRBJ2-7; 9 nucleotides in the junction match TRBD1. The sequencing input was blood. The DNA is as follows: TGTGCCAGCTCACCATCGACGAGGACAGGGGCATACGAGCAGTACTTC. This yields the protein CASSPSTRTGAYEQYF.